These 6 T cell receptor beta chains came from one sample sequenced in a study of tumor and adjacent non-tumor tissue in lung cancer. The template was RNA from unsorted bulk tissue. More than 3 cm separated this lung sample from the edge of the tumor. A modified ARM-PCR protocol with three rounds of nested PCR amplified TCRbeta. Each CDR3 protein gets one entry after TCRdb re-called the multiplex PCR reads with MiXCR. The profile covers tens of thousands of distinct CDR3 sequences, with over 60% appearing a single time and less than 50% taken by the ten largest. Material for sequencing was distant non-tumor lung tissue. Source of these receptors: a man between 65 and 85 years old with non-small cell lung cancer.

This clonotype was counted many times. This sequence joins TRBV6-5 and TRBJ2-3; a weak D match, TRBD1 (5 bases). Trimming removed 2 bases at V and 3 bases at J, with 6 bases between. Germline CDR1 and CDR2: MNHEY and SVGAGI. The CDR3 extends over 13 amino acids. CDR3 DNA sequence: TGTGCCAGCAGTTACAAGGGGACAGATACGCAGTATTTT. It is translated as CASSYKGTDTQYF.

On this clonotype: A single base separates this from a much larger clone, so it may be a read error. The chain employs TRBV5-4 and TRBJ1-6; 7 positions agree with TRBD1. J lost 10 bases, V lost 4 bases, and 11 bases had no gene match. This CDR3 region has 15 residues. Germline V gives CDR1 SGHNT, CDR2 YYREEE (reference sequence). The CDR3 is CASSPLTGPGSPLHF. In DNA form, the CDR3 reads TGTGCCAGCAGCCCTCTGACAGGGCCGGGCTCACCCCTCCACTTT.

This clonotype has a single count. Since a much larger clone is just one base distant, this may be a read error. V and J are TRBV28 and TRBJ2-1; the D is unclear. Germline CDR1 is MDHEN and CDR2 is SYDVKM. Trimming took off 6 bases at V and 9 bases at J, with 18 bases between the two ends. The CDR3 is 14 residues long. The CDR3 sequence: CASSSPCVGSEQFF. The CDR3 DNA is TGTGCCAGCAGCTCTCCCTGTGTTGGTAGTGAGCAGTTCTTC.

Note on this clonotype: The conserved phenylalanine or tryptophan normally closing the CDR3 is absent here, so this likely arose from a read error. The V call is TRBV12-3 or TRBV12-4, the J call TRBJ2-5; no firm D call. V was clipped by 6 bases and J by 2 bases, with 16 bases between them. The CDR3 sequence is 15 residues long. This CDR3 is CASSPLRRGQETQYL. The CDR3, as DNA: TGTGCCAGCAGCCCGCTAAGGCGCGGACAAGAGACCCAGTACTTG.

Worth noting for this clonotype: Germline is not matched at one junction end, which may reflect a read error. The V and J genes are TRBV11-2 and TRBJ1-2, with D unresolved. CDR1 SGHAT and CDR2 FQNNGV come from the germline V gene. The CDR3 has 13 residues. Here the CDR3 DNA reads TGTGCCATCAGCTTAGATAGGATGGGTGGCTACACCTTC. Amino acids: CAISLDRMGGYTF.

This sequence joins TRBV29-1 and TRBJ1-2; no clear D. The CDR3 sequence is 15 residues long. The V end was cut by 4 bases, the J end by 3 bases, with 18 bases between. Per germline, CDR1 SQVTM and CDR2 ANQGSEA. Written as DNA, the CDR3 is TGCAGCGTTGGGAGGGTGGCGAACCCATACTATGGCTACACCTTC. Protein product: CSVGRVANPYYGYTF.